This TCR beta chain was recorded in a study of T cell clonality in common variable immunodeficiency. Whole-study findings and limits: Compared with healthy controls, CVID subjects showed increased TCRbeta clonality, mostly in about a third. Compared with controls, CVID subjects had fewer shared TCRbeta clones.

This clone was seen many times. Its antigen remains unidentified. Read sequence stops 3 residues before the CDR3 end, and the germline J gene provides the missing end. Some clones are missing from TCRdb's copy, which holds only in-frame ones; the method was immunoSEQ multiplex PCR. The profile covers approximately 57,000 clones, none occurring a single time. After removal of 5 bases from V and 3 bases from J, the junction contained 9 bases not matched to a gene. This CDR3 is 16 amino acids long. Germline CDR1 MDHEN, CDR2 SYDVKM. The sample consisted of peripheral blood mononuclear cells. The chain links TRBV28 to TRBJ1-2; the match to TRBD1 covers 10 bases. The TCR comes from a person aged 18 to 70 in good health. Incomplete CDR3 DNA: TGTGCCAGCAGTAACGAGAGGACAGGGGGTGACTATGGC. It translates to CASSNERTGGDYG. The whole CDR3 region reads CASSNERTGGDYGYTF.